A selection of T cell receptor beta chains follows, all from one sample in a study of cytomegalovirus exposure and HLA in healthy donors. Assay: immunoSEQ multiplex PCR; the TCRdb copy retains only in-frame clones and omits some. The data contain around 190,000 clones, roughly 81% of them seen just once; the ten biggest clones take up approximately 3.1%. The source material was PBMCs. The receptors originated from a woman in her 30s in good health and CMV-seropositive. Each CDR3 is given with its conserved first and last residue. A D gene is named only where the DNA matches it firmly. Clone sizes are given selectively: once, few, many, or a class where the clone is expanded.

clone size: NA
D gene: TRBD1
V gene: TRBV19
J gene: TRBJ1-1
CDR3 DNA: TGTGCCAGTAATGACGGGCCAGGGGGTTTCACTGAAGCTTTCTTT
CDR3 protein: CASNDGPGGFTEAFF

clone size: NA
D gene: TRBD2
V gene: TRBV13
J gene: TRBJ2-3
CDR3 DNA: TGTGCCAGCAGCCTACTAGCGTTCGAACCTAGCACAGATACGCAGTATTTT
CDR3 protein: CASSLLAFEPSTDTQYF

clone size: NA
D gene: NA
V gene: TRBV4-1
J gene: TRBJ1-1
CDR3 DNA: TGCGCCAGCAGCCCCGGACCTCTTAGCAGGGAGGTCCGCACTGAAGCTTTCTTT
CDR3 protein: CASSPGPLSREVRTEAFF

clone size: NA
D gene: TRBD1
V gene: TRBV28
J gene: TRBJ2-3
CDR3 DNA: TGTGCCAGCAGGCAATGGACAGGGAGGATGGATACGCAGTATTTT
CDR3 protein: CASRQWTGRMDTQYF

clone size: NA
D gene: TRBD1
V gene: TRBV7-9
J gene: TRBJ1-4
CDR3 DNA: TGTGCCAGCAGCTCAGGACAGGCAACTAATGAAAAACTGTTTTTT
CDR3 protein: CASSSGQATNEKLFF

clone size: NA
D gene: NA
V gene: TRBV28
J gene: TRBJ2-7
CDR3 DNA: TGTGCCAGCAGTTTCCATCGGGGCTACGAGCAGTACTTC
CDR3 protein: CASSFHRGYEQYF

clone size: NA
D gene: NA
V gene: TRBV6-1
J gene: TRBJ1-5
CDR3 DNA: TGTGCCAGCAGTGAGCTCGGACTGAGGAATCAGCCCCAGCATTTT
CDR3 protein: CASSELGLRNQPQHF

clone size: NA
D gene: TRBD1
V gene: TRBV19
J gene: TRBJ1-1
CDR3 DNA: TGTGCCAGTAGGTCGGGACAGTACACTGAAGCTTTCTTT
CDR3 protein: CASRSGQYTEAFF

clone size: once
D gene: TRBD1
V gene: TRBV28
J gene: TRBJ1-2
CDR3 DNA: TGTGCCAGCTTTATTCCCCCCGCTAAGGGGGCCCCAGGGGCCTATGGCTACACCTTC
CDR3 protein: CASFIPPAKGAPGAYGYTF

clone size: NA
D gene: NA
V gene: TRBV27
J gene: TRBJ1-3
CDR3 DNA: TGTGCCAGCAGTGCCTTATACCGCGGGTTCTCTGGAAACACCATATATTTT
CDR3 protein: CASSALYRGFSGNTIYF

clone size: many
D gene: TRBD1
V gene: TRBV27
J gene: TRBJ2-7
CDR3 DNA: TGTGCCAGCAGCACCCCGGACAGGCCCTCCTACGAGCAGTACTTC
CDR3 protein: CASSTPDRPSYEQYF

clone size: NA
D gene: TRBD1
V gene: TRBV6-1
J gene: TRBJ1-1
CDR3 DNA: TGTGCCAGCAGGACGGGGACAGGGTTGAACACTGAAGCTTTCTTT
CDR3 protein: CASRTGTGLNTEAFF

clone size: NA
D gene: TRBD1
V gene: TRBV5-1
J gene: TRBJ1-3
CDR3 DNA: TGCGCCAGCAGCTTCGGACAGGCGAGCGTCTCTGGAAACACCATATATTTT
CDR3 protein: CASSFGQASVSGNTIYF

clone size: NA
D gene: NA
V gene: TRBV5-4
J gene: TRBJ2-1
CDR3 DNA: TGTGCCAGCAGCTTGGGTGCCCGAGGTTTGGAGGATGAGCAGTTCTTC
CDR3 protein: CASSLGARGLEDEQFF

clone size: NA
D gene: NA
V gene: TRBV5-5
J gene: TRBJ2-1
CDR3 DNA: TGTGCCAGCAGCTTGGATCTCTCTCGCAATGAGCAGTTCTTC
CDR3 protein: CASSLDLSRNEQFF

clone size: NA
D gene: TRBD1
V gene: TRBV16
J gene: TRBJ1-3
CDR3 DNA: TGTGCCAGCAGTCCGACAGGGGTCTCTGGAAACACCATATATTTT
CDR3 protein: CASSPTGVSGNTIYF

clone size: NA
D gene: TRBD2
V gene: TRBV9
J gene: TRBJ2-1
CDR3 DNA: TGTGCCAGCAGCGGGACTAGCGGGGAGCAGTTCTTC
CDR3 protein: CASSGTSGEQFF

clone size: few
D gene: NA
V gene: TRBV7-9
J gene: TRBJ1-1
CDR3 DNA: TGTGCCAGCAGGCCCGGGAGGGAGGCTTTCTTT
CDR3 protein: CASRPGREAFF

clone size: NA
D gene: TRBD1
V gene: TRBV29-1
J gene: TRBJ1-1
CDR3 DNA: TGCAGCGTGACGAGGGACAGTTCCACTGAAGCTTTCTTT
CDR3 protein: CSVTRDSSTEAFF

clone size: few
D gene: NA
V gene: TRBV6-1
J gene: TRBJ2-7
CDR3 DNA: TGTGCCAGCAACATGGCAGGGGGAGGCTACGAGCAGTACTTC
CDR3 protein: CASNMAGGGYEQYF

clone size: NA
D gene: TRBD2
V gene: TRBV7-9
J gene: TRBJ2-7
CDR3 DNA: TGTGCCAGCAGCTTGACTAGCGGGGGAATCGAGGAGCAGTACTTC
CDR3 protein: CASSLTSGGIEEQYF

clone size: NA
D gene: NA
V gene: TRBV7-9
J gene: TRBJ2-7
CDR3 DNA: TGTGCCAGCAGCTTATGGTCAGGGGCAGCTCTAGAGCAGTACTTC
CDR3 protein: CASSLWSGAALEQYF

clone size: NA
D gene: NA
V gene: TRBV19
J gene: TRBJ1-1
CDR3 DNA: TGTGCCAGTAGCTGGGGGCCGAACACTGAAGCTTTCTTT
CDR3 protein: CASSWGPNTEAFF

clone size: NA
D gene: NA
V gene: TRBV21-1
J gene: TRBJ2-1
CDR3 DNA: TGTGCCAGCAGTTCAAGGGGGGGACAGGGGGCAACTAGCGGGAGGGATGAGCAGTTCTTC
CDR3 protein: CASSSRGGQGATSGRDEQFF

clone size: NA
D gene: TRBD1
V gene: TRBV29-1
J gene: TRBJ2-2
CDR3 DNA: TGCAGCGTGGGACAGGGGAACACCGGGGAGCTGTTTTTT
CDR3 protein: CSVGQGNTGELFF

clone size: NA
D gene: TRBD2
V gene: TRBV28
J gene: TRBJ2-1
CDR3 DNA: TGTGCCAGCAGTTCCTCCGGGACTAGAAACAATGAGCAGTTCTTC
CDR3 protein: CASSSSGTRNNEQFF

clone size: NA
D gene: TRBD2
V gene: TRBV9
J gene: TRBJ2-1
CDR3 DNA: TGTGCCAGCAGCCCAAGAGGGACTAGGGGCAATGAGCAGTTCTTC
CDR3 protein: CASSPRGTRGNEQFF

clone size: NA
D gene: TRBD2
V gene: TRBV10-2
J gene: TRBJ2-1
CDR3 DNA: TGCGCCAGCAGGGTAGCGGGAGGGCCGCAGTTCTTC
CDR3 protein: CASRVAGGPQFF

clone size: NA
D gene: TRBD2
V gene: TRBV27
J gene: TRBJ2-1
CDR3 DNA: TGTGCCAGCAGCGCGACTAGCGGAAACTACAATGAGCAGTTCTTC
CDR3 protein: CASSATSGNYNEQFF

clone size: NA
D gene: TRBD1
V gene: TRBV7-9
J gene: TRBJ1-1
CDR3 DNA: TGTGCCAGCAGTTCGGACAGGGCCCCTGAAGCTTTCTTT
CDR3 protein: CASSSDRAPEAFF

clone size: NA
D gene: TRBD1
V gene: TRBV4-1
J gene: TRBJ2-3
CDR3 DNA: TGCGCCAGCAGCCGGCAGGGGGCGGAAGATACGCAGTATTTT
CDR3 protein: CASSRQGAEDTQYF

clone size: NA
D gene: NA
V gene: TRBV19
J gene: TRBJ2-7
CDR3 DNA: TGTGCCAGTAGTATAGCGGGTGGGGAGATGACCTACGAGCAGTACTTC
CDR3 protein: CASSIAGGEMTYEQYF

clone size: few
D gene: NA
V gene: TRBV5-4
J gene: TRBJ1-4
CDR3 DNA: TGTGCCAGCAGCTTTTGGGGACCCCGGGAGGAGGCAACTAATGAAAAACTGTTTTTT
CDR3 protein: CASSFWGPREEATNEKLFF

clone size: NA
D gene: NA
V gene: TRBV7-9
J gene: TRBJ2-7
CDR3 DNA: TGTGCCAGCAGCTTAGGGTCGGTGGTCTCCTACGAGCAGTACTTC
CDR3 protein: CASSLGSVVSYEQYF

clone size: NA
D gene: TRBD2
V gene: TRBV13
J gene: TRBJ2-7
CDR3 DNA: TGTGCCAGCAGCTTAGGTGGGAGGGGTTACGAGCAGTACTTC
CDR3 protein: CASSLGGRGYEQYF